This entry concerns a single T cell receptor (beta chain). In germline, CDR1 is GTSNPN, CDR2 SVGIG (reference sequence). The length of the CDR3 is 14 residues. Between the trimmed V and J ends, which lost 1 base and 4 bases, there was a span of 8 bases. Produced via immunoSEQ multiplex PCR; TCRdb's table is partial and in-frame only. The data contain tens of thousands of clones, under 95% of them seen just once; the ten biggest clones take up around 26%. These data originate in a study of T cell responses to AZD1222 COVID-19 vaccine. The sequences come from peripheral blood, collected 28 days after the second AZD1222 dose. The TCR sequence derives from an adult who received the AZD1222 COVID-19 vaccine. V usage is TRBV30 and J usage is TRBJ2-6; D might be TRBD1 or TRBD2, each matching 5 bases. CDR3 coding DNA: TGTGCCTGGAGTGGAGGGGTAGGGGCCAACGTCCTGACTTTC. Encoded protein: CAWSGGVGANVLTF. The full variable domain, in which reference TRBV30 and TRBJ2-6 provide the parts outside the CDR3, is SQTIHQWPATLVQPVGSPLSLECTVEGTSNPNLYWYRQAAGRGLQLLFYSVGIGQISSEVPQNLSASRPQDRQFILSSKKLLLSDSGFYLCAWSGGVGANVLTFGAGSRLTVL.